Below are 29 T cell receptor beta chains sequenced from a single sample in a study of cytomegalovirus exposure and HLA in healthy donors. 13 Jbeta primers and 60 Vbeta primers were used for the PCR. TCRdb keeps only in-frame clones here, not all; method: immunoSEQ multiplex PCR. The sample lists about 100,000 clones, around four fifths occurring once. The sequenced material came from PBMCs. The receptors derive from a man aged 40-49 years in good health and CMV-seropositive.

The V and J genes are TRBV10-3 and TRBJ2-5; 7 bases match TRBD1. This CDR3 region has 17 residues. J gave up 4 bases and V 2 bases, and 13 bases lay outside the gene matches. The germline gives CDR1 ENHRY, CDR2 SYGVKD. The CDR3 DNA reads as TGTGCCATCAGTGAGGGAAGACAGGGCTTACTAGGAGAGACCCAGTACTTC. Translating gives CAISEGRQGLLGETQYF.

This sequence joins TRBV7-2 and TRBJ2-1; D call uncertain. The germline CDR1 and CDR2 sequences are SGHTA and FQGNSA. This CDR3 has 13 residues. V was cut by 1 base and J by 9 bases, with 10 bases left in between. The CDR3 here is CASSLVSPVEQFF. DNA for the CDR3: TGTGCCAGCAGCTTAGTATCGCCAGTTGAGCAGTTCTTC.

This chain links TRBV6-6 with TRBJ2-7; D gene uncertain. Trimming pared 7 bases from V and 2 bases from J, leaving 9 bases between. There are 12 residues in the CDR3. Germline V CDR1 and CDR2: MNHNY, SVGAGI (reference sequence). The CDR3 DNA follows: TGTGCCAGCACCGTCAGTCCCTACGAGCAGTACTTC. Protein sequence: CASTVSPYEQYF.

V usage is TRBV7-2 and J usage is TRBJ1-3; no definite D call. Between the trimmed V and J ends, which lost 1 base and 0 bases, there was a span of 7 bases. The length of the CDR3 is 15 residues. The germline V gene has CDR1 SGHTA and CDR2 FQGNSA. The CDR3 sequence is CASSLVTGSGNTIYF. CDR3 in DNA: TGTGCCAGCAGCTTAGTCACGGGCTCTGGAAACACCATATATTTT.

This sequence joins TRBV29-1 and TRBJ1-2, with 9 bases aligning to TRBD1. Germline CDR1 is SQVTM and CDR2 is ANQGSEA. The V and J ends lost 5 bases and 8 bases, in that order; junction bases with no gene match: 3. CDR3 length: 11 residues. This chain's CDR3 is CSVTGGEGYTF. Written as DNA, the CDR3 is TGCAGCGTTACAGGGGGCGAGGGCTACACCTTC.

The chain has TRBV4-1 and TRBJ2-1; 9 bases fit TRBD2. This CDR3 region has 16 residues. Trimming cost V 1 base and J 7 bases; bases outside gene matches: 8. Germline V gene sequence: CDR1 MGHRA, CDR2 YSYEKL. The CDR3: CASSQGGGGGENEQFF. CDR3 coding DNA: TGCGCCAGCAGCCAAGGGGGCGGGGGGGGTGAAAATGAGCAGTTCTTC.

V gene TRBV5-1 combines with J gene TRBJ2-1, with D perhaps matching TRBD1 (6 bases). The CDR3 runs 17 residues. Trimming took off 6 bases at V and 2 bases at J, with 21 bases between the two ends. CDR1 and CDR2 (germline): SGHRS, YFSETQ. The CDR3, as DNA: TGCGCCAGCACCCTGGTTCGGCAGGGGACGGCCTACAATGAGCAGTTCTTC. This codes for CASTLVRQGTAYNEQFF.

The chain recombines TRBV6-1 with TRBJ1-5, with 10 bases matching TRBD1. The length of the CDR3 is 15 residues. V lost 0 bases and J lost 6; bases outside the gene matches: 2. From germline, CDR1 is MNHNS and CDR2 SASEGT. The CDR3: CASSEAGTGVQPQHF. In DNA, the CDR3 is TGTGCCAGCAGTGAAGCCGGGACAGGGGTTCAGCCCCAGCATTTT.

This clone was detected a few times. The V gene is TRBV15, the J gene TRBJ2-5; the match to TRBD1 covers 8 bases. J lost 4 bases, V lost 3 bases, and 1 base had no gene match. Germline CDR1 reads LNHNV; CDR2 reads YYDKDF (reference sequence). The CDR3 length is 13 residues. DNA of the CDR3: TGTGCCACCAGCAGGGACAGGGCAGAGACCCAGTACTTC. Amino acids: CATSRDRAETQYF.

This clone showed up just once. This chain joins TRBV6-1 and TRBJ1-1; TRBD1 might be the D (5 bases). This CDR3 is built from 14 residues. Germline V gene lookup returns CDR1 MNHNS and CDR2 SASEGT. V was trimmed by 3 bases and J by 1 base, leaving 9 bases between them. The CDR3 coding sequence is TGTGCCAGCAGTGACCTCGACAGGAACACTGAAGCTTTCTTT. Translation gives CASSDLDRNTEAFF.

This clone occurred once. The chain carries TRBV7-9 and TRBJ2-7; weak D call: TRBD1 (6 bases). Trimming removed 1 base at V and 1 base at J, with 14 bases between. Germline-derived CDR1 and CDR2 are SEHNR and FQNEAQ (reference sequence). The CDR3 loop spans 16 amino acids. The CDR3 DNA reads TGTGCCAGCAGCTTAGATACCGGGACACCGTCCTACGAGCAGTACTTC. It is translated as CASSLDTGTPSYEQYF.

The chain combines TRBV19 with TRBJ1-2; TRBD1 is a possible D gene (6 bases). Per the germline V gene, CDR1 is LNHDA and CDR2 is SQIVND (reference sequence). The V end lost 7 bases, the J end lost 3 bases, and 12 bases lay between the germline ends. The CDR3 is 13 amino acids. The CDR3 DNA is TGTGCCAGTACTAAGGACAGCGACTATGGCTACACCTTC. Amino acids: CASTKDSDYGYTF.

This sequence joins TRBV5-4 and TRBJ2-2, with TRBD1 matching over 9 bases. The trim removed 3 bases at V and 6 bases at J, leaving 3 bases unmatched. Germline CDR1 and CDR2: SGHNT and YYREEE (reference sequence). The CDR3 contains 14 residues. The CDR3 DNA follows: TGTGCCAGCAGCTGGGACAGGGAAGCCGGGGAGCTGTTTTTT. It codes for CASSWDREAGELFF.

This clone was found a few times. The chain has TRBV29-1 and TRBJ2-3, with unresolved D. This CDR3 region has 14 residues. The ends were cut back, 0 bases at V and 5 bases at J, with 12 bases in the middle. The germline V gene has CDR1 SQVTM and CDR2 ANQGSEA. CDR3 loop: CSVEDRSELDTQYF. The CDR3, as DNA: TGCAGCGTTGAAGATCGGTCCGAGTTAGATACGCAGTATTTT.

The V gene is TRBV13, the J gene TRBJ2-2; 7 bases agree with TRBD1. The germline CDR1 and CDR2 sequences are PRHDT and FYEKMQ (reference sequence). V was clipped by 5 bases and J by 1 base; unmatched bases: 4. The CDR3 is 15 residues long. CDR3 nucleotides: TGTGCCAGCAGCCTCAGACAGGGGAACACCGGGGAGCTGTTTTTT. Its translation is CASSLRQGNTGELFF.

The CDR3 DNA reads as TGCGCCAGCACGACGGGAGATGGGACAGATACGCAGTATTTT. Its translation is CASTTGDGTDTQYF. The chain has TRBV5-1 and TRBJ2-3, with D possibly matching TRBD2 (6 bases). Deletions cut 6 bases from V and 3 bases from J, with 14 bases between. Germline V lookup: CDR1 SGHRS, CDR2 YFSETQ. This CDR3 is built from 14 residues.

CDR3 sequence: CASSDGGRTEAFF. CDR3 sequence (DNA): TGCGCCAGCAGTGACGGGGGGCGCACTGAAGCTTTCTTT. V is TRBV10-1 and J is TRBJ1-1; a weak D match, TRBD1 (6 bases). V was clipped by 3 bases and J by 4 bases, with 9 bases between them. CDR1 and CDR2 from the germline V gene are WNHNN and SYGVQD (reference sequence). The CDR3 sequence is 13 residues long.

The chain is built from TRBV7-2 and TRBJ2-7, with 8 positions matching TRBD1. The CDR3 totals 14 residues. Germline V gene data show CDR1 as SGHTA and CDR2 as FQGNSA. V shed 5 bases and J 1 base; nucleotides not matched to a gene: 4. CDR3 in amino acids: CASSLGQASYEQYF. The CDR3 nucleotides are TGTGCCAGCAGCCTGGGACAGGCGTCCTACGAGCAGTACTTC.

V is TRBV28 and J is TRBJ2-2, with D perhaps matching TRBD1 (7 bases). The CDR3 has 13 residues. V was shortened by 5 bases and J by 7 bases, with 11 bases between the two germline ends. Germline CDR1 MDHEN, CDR2 SYDVKM. In nucleotides, the CDR3 is TGTGCCAGCAGTACCAGGGGGGTCGGGGAGCTGTTTTTT. Its protein product is CASSTRGVGELFF. Looking up the rest from reference TRBV28 and TRBJ2-2 gives the full variable domain: DVKVTQSSRYLVKRTGEKVFLECVQDMDHENMFWYRQDPGLGLRLIYFSYDVKMKEKGDIPEGYSVSREKKERFSLILESASTNQTSMYLCASSTRGVGELFFGEGSRLTVL.

The CDR3 bases are TGCGCCAGCAGCTCGGGACAGAACCCCTATGGCTACACCTTC. It is translated as CASSSGQNPYGYTF. The J gene is TRBJ1-2, the V gene TRBV5-1, with 7 nucleotides matching TRBD1. The CDR3 covers 14 residues. V gave up 3 bases and J gave up 4 bases; unmatched junction bases: 6. Germline CDR1 is SGHRS and CDR2 is YFSETQ.

The chain joins TRBV10-3 to TRBJ2-2; tentative D call: TRBD2 (5 bases). The ends were cut back, 4 bases at V and 6 bases at J, with 24 bases in the middle. Germline V gives CDR1 ENHRY, CDR2 SYGVKD. CDR3 length: 18 residues. CDR3 loop: CAISARNREGIGAGELFF. CDR3 sequence (DNA): TGTGCCATCAGTGCGAGGAACCGTGAGGGCATCGGGGCCGGGGAGCTGTTTTTT.

This clone has more than one count but fewer than ten. The V gene is TRBV5-1, the J gene TRBJ2-5, with 7 bases fitting TRBD2. CDR1 and CDR2 (germline): SGHRS, YFSETQ. The CDR3 sequence is 17 residues long. The J segment lost 0 bases and the V segment lost 4 bases, leaving 12 bases of the junction unmatched. The CDR3 sequence is CASSLTRGSEYQETQYF. CDR3 sequence (DNA): TGCGCCAGCAGCCTCACGCGGGGGAGCGAGTACCAAGAGACCCAGTACTTC. Full variable domain (rest looked up from reference TRBV5-1 and TRBJ2-5): KAGVTQTPRYLIKTRGQQVTLSCSPISGHRSVSWYQQTPGQGLQFLFEYFSETQRNKGNFPGRFSGRQFSNSRSEMNVSTLELGDSALYLCASSLTRGSEYQETQYFGPGTRLLVL.

The genes are TRBV27 and TRBJ2-1; perhaps TRBD2 as D (6 bases). Germline V lookup: CDR1 MNHEY, CDR2 SMNVEV (reference sequence). CDR3 size: 19 residues. V was trimmed by 5 bases and J by 7 bases, leaving 30 bases between them. The CDR3 spells CASSPLGVNLATPGNEQFF. The CDR3 nucleotides are TGTGCCAGCAGTCCACTCGGGGTCAATCTAGCGACCCCAGGGAATGAGCAGTTCTTC.

The chain is built from TRBV28 and TRBJ2-5, with 7 nucleotides matching TRBD1. The length of the CDR3 is 15 residues. CDR1 MDHEN and CDR2 SYDVKM come from the germline V gene. J was trimmed by 0 bases and V by 5 bases; bases with no gene match: 6. Written as DNA, the CDR3 is TGTGCCAGCAGTCCTTTGACAGGGAACCAAGAGACCCAGTACTTC. It encodes CASSPLTGNQETQYF.

The rearrangement links TRBV5-1 to TRBJ2-3; 11 bases map to TRBD2. CDR1 is SGHRS and CDR2 is YFSETQ in the germline V gene. The CDR3 loop spans 15 amino acids. Losses at the gene ends were 7 bases for V and 4 bases for J; bases not matched to a gene: 8. CDR3 coding DNA: TGCGCCAGCCTGGCTAGCGGGGGGATCGCAGATACGCAGTATTTT. This encodes CASLASGGIADTQYF. Full variable domain (rest looked up from reference TRBV5-1 and TRBJ2-3): KAGVTQTPRYLIKTRGQQVTLSCSPISGHRSVSWYQQTPGQGLQFLFEYFSETQRNKGNFPGRFSGRQFSNSRSEMNVSTLELGDSALYLCASLASGGIADTQYFGPGTRLTVL.

The chain couples TRBV9 to TRBJ2-1; D is possibly TRBD1 (5 bases). Trimming took 2 bases from V and 7 from J, leaving 10 bases between them. The CDR3 covers 13 residues. Germline V gene sequence: CDR1 SGDLS, CDR2 YYNGEE. CDR3 loop: CASSVQGVNEQFF. CDR3 bases: TGTGCCAGCAGCGTGCAAGGGGTAAATGAGCAGTTCTTC. Supplemented by reference TRBV9 and TRBJ2-1, the full variable domain reads DSGVTQTPKHLITATGQRVTLRCSPRSGDLSVYWYQQSLDQGLQFLIQYYNGEERAKGNILERFSAQQFPDLHSELNLSSLELGDSALYFCASSVQGVNEQFFGPGTRLTVL.

This clone was seen once. This chain uses TRBV5-4 with TRBJ2-6; D is ambiguous. The CDR3 has 16 amino acids. The V end lost 1 base, the J end lost 0 bases, and 8 bases lay between the germline ends. The germline gives CDR1 SGHNT, CDR2 YYREEE (reference sequence). CDR3 sequence: CASSLTFSSGANVLTF. CDR3 nucleotide sequence: TGTGCCAGCAGCTTGACCTTTAGCTCTGGGGCCAACGTCCTGACTTTC.

This rearrangement joins TRBV10-2 to TRBJ2-7; 9 nucleotides align to TRBD1. V lost 6 bases to trimming and J lost 5 bases; unmatched junction nucleotides: 5. This CDR3 spans 13 amino acids. Germline CDR1 is WSHSY and CDR2 is SAAADI. This CDR3 is CASRIQGADEQYF. The CDR3 DNA follows: TGCGCCAGCAGAATACAGGGGGCTGACGAGCAGTACTTC.

The chain has TRBV5-1 and TRBJ2-3; D may be TRBD1 (5 bases). Germline V gives CDR1 SGHRS, CDR2 YFSETQ. The CDR3 has 15 residues. Trimming took 3 bases from V and 1 from J, leaving 12 bases between them. The CDR3 nucleotides are TGCGCCAGCAGCTCTCAGGGCGGCGGCACAGATACGCAGTATTTT. This gives the protein CASSSQGGGTDTQYF.